The 11 T cell receptor beta chains presented below share a single source sample, sequenced in a study of T cells in Graves' hyperthyroidism and ophthalmopathy. RNA transcripts yielded amplified TCR beta CDR3 regions. HTBI primers were the set used in a first-round RT-PCR of the TCR CDR3. TCRdb re-called the multiplex PCR reads with MiXCR, one entry per CDR3 protein. In the table there are about 460,000 distinct CDR3 sequences, approximately 23% of which are singletons. Sequencing was carried out using blood. The source of these receptors is a woman in her 70s with Graves' ophthalmopathy.

This chain links TRBV7-2 with TRBJ1-2; 8 bases are shared with TRBD1. Germline trimming cut 1 base from V and 8 bases from J; bases unmatched to any gene: 9. The CDR3 sequence is 15 residues long. Germline loops: CDR1 SGHTA, CDR2 FQGNSA. In DNA, the CDR3 is TGTGCCAGCAGCTTAGGGCAGGGGGCTATGAAGGGCTACACCTTC. Amino acid sequence: CASSLGQGAMKGYTF. The whole variable domain, filled in from reference TRBV7-2 and TRBJ1-2, reads GAGVSQSPSNKVTEKGKDVELRCDPISGHTALYWYRQSLGQGLEFLIYFQGNSAPDKSGLPSDRFSAERTGGSVSTLTIQRTQQEDSAVYLCASSLGQGAMKGYTFGSGTRLTVV.

This clonotype was counted a few times. The chain carries TRBV20-1 and TRBJ2-5; D is uncertain. With 0 bases removed from V and 0 bases from J, the gap between germline ends came to 5 bases. The CDR3 has 13 amino acids. The germline gives CDR1 DFQATT, CDR2 SNEGSKA (reference sequence). The CDR3 region has the DNA TGCAGTGCTAGAGATACGTACCAAGAGACCCAGTACTTC. It translates to CSARDTYQETQYF.

In this sample, this clonotype turned up a few times. This chain links TRBV12-3 or TRBV12-4 with TRBJ2-6; a possible D gene is TRBD1 (6 bases). V was pared by 6 bases and J by 2 bases, with 11 bases between. This CDR3 is built from 15 residues. The CDR3 sequence is CASSPGQTGANVLTF. DNA of the CDR3: TGTGCCAGCAGCCCCGGACAGACTGGGGCCAACGTCCTGACTTTC.

Concerning this clonotype: A clone one base away is much larger, so this may be a read error. This rearrangement joins TRBV27 to TRBJ1-6; D unresolved. Germline values: CDR1 MNHEY, CDR2 SMNVEV (reference sequence). Trimming took 3 bases from V and 8 from J, leaving 11 bases between them. CDR3 length: 14 amino acids. Here the CDR3 reads CASSFAAVHSPLHF. The CDR3 region has the DNA TGTGCCAGCAGTTTTGCCGCGGTTCATTCACCCCTCCACTTT.

V and J are TRBV6-2 or TRBV6-3 and TRBJ1-5; D might be TRBD1 (6 bases). The CDR3 totals 14 residues. V was shortened by 6 bases and J by 7 bases, with 16 bases between the two germline ends. Looked up from germline, CDR1 is MNHEY and CDR2 is SVGEGT. The CDR3 DNA sequence: TGTGCCAGCAGCCGGGACACCTTCAACCAGCCCCAGCATTTT. The encoded protein is CASSRDTFNQPQHF.

J is TRBJ2-1 and V is TRBV6-1; D remains unclear. This CDR3 has 12 residues. The germline gives CDR1 MNHNS, CDR2 SASEGT. V dropped 6 bases and J dropped 6 bases, with 9 bases sitting between them. The CDR3 sequence: CASSADRNEQFF. CDR3 nucleotide sequence: TGTGCCAGCAGCGCGGACCGCAATGAGCAGTTCTTC.

This clonotype was seen more than once but under ten times. The V gene is TRBV10-2, the J gene TRBJ2-3; 8 bases are a match to TRBD2. The trim removed 5 bases at V and 5 bases at J, leaving 9 bases unmatched. Germline CDR1 WSHSY, CDR2 SAAADI. This CDR3 comprises 15 residues. Written as DNA, the CDR3 is TGCGCCAGCAGTACCGGAGCGGGAGTGGTAGATACGCAGTATTTT. Its translation is CASSTGAGVVDTQYF.

This clonotype was detected a few times. Here the CDR3 DNA reads TGCAGTGCTCAGTCGAGGGGGGGCACCGGGGAGCTGTTTTTT. Translated: CSAQSRGGTGELFF. The chain couples TRBV20-1 to TRBJ2-2; a weak D match, TRBD2 (7 bases). In germline, CDR1 is DFQATT, CDR2 SNEGSKA (reference sequence). V dropped 5 bases and J dropped 4 bases, with 14 bases sitting between them. The CDR3 length is 14 residues.

This clonotype occurred many times. The genes are TRBV12-3 or TRBV12-4 and TRBJ2-2, with D unresolved. There are 13 residues in the CDR3. V lost 7 bases to trimming and J lost 5 bases, with 11 bases between them. CDR3: CASTPVNTGELFF. The CDR3 nucleotides are TGTGCCAGCACTCCGGTGAATACCGGGGAGCTGTTTTTT.

The V gene is TRBV18, the J gene TRBJ1-1; TRBD1 aligns across 12 bases. CDR1 KGHSH and CDR2 LQKENI come from the germline V gene. This CDR3 has 15 amino acids. V shed 3 bases, J shed 7 bases, and the junction held 6 bases outside the gene matches. CDR3 protein: CASSPGTGGYSEAFF. For the CDR3, the DNA is TGTGCCAGCTCACCGGGGACAGGGGGCTACAGTGAAGCTTTCTTT.

The chain is built from TRBV18 and TRBJ1-6; D is ambiguous. The CDR3 has 15 amino acids. V lost 0 bases and J 8 bases, leaving 11 bases between the germline ends. Per the germline V gene, CDR1 is KGHSH and CDR2 is LQKENI. DNA of the CDR3: TGTGCCAGCTCACCACCCACGGGTCGGGATTCACCCCTCCACTTT. Translated, it gives CASSPPTGRDSPLHF.